This T cell receptor beta chain was sequenced in a study of T-cell reconstitution after alpha-beta-depleted transplantation in children. The library targeted TCRbeta and was prepared with unique molecular identifiers. MiXCR was run by TCRdb on the PCR reads, yielding one entry per CDR3 protein. The sample yields roughly 590,000 distinct CDR3 sequences, approximately 16% seen once. CDR1 is MGHDK, CDR2 SYGVNS, per germline. The CDR3 extends over 11 amino acids. Trimming shortened V by 6 bases and J by 6 bases, and 6 bases separated the two germline ends. The chain is built from TRBV25-1 and TRBJ2-1; D not resolved. The TCR sequence derives from a human donor who donated a stem cell graft to a child with acute myeloid leukemia. Here the sequenced sample was PBMCs from the stem cell graft donor, taken from the stem cell graft. This CDR3 reads CASRRSNEQFF. The CDR3 coding sequence is TGTGCCAGCAGGAGATCCAATGAGCAGTTCTTC.